The 22 T cell receptor beta chains reported below all come from one sample, sequenced in a study of PD-1 blockade in classical Hodgkin lymphoma. Time point noted: cycle 4 day 1 (C4D1), after 6 weeks of nivolumab. Every patient relapsed after autologous stem cell transplantation, and brentuximab vedotin exposure varied. Sequencing used immunoSEQ multiplex PCR; TCRdb keeps in-frame clones, though not all of them. Altogether roughly 60,000 clones are present, about 90% being singletons, with the ten largest covering around a tenth. The source was peripheral blood mononuclear cells (PBMCs), collected before the fourth cycle of nivolumab. The receptors come from a human donor with classical Hodgkin lymphoma.

The chain employs TRBV6-5 and TRBJ1-2, with D possibly matching TRBD1 (5 bases). The length of the CDR3 is 16 residues. Per germline, CDR1 MNHEY and CDR2 SVGAGI. V was shortened by 2 bases and J by 5 bases, with 18 bases between the two germline ends. CDR3 residues: CASSYTRWGNPYGYTF. CDR3 bases: TGTGCCAGCAGTTACACCCGTTGGGGCAACCCGTATGGCTACACCTTC.

The chain combines TRBV7-6 with TRBJ1-1; 7 nucleotides line up with TRBD1. Trimming removed 4 bases from V and 4 bases from J; junction bases left unmatched: 6. This CDR3 is built from 14 residues. Germline CDR1 is SGHVS and CDR2 is FNYEAQ. CDR3 loop: CASSSGGEFTEAFF. The CDR3 DNA sequence: TGTGCCAGCAGCTCAGGGGGGGAATTCACTGAAGCTTTCTTT.

The chain couples TRBV5-5 to TRBJ1-3, with unresolved D. Trimming left V 2 bases short and J 0 bases short, with 12 bases between. Looked up from germline, CDR1 is SGHKS and CDR2 is YYEKEE (reference sequence). CDR3 length: 16 amino acids. CDR3 nucleotides: TGTGCCAGCAGCTTACCAACCGGGGTCTCTGGAAACACCATATATTTT. Its translation is CASSLPTGVSGNTIYF.

The chain recombines TRBV2 with TRBJ2-7, with 7 nucleotides matching TRBD1. The J segment lost 1 base and the V segment lost 10 bases, leaving 13 bases of the junction unmatched. This CDR3 contains 15 residues. From germline, CDR1 is SNHLY and CDR2 FYNNEI. The CDR3 region has the DNA TGTGCCAACCAGGGGGTCAGATTAATATCCTACGAGCAGTACTTC. This gives the protein CANQGVRLISYEQYF.

The chain has TRBV6-1 and TRBJ1-2; D gene unclear. Trimming left V 1 base short and J 7 bases short, with 7 bases between. Germline V lookup: CDR1 MNHNS, CDR2 SASEGT. This CDR3 region has 12 residues. The CDR3 bases are TGTGCCAGCAGTGAAGGGCCGGGTGGCTACACCTTC. Amino acid sequence: CASSEGPGGYTF.

The chain employs TRBV2 and TRBJ1-2; D remains unclear. The CDR3 spans 14 residues. CDR1 is SNHLY, CDR2 FYNNEI, per germline. Trimming took off 1 base at V and 8 bases at J, with 14 bases between the two ends. CDR3 protein: CASSEVPQTEGYTF. CDR3 DNA: TGTGCCAGCAGTGAAGTCCCACAAACCGAGGGCTACACCTTC.

This clone occurred a few times. Written as DNA, the CDR3 is TGTGCCATCAGTGAGTCGCCAGCCCAGGGTCAGCCCCAGCATTTT. Residues: CAISESPAQGQPQHF. The chain couples TRBV10-3 to TRBJ1-5, with a possible D match to TRBD1 (5 bases). CDR3 length equals 15 residues. Germline V gene sequence: CDR1 ENHRY, CDR2 SYGVKD. V was trimmed by 0 bases and J by 6 bases, leaving 12 bases between them.

The chain joins TRBV6-1 to TRBJ1-5; weak D call: TRBD1 (5 bases). Trimming pared 4 bases from V and 7 bases from J, leaving 11 bases between. CDR3 length: 13 residues. Germline V gene data show CDR1 as MNHNS and CDR2 as SASEGT. The CDR3 sequence: CASSGQGGQPQHF. The CDR3 nucleotides read TGTGCCAGCAGTGGGCAGGGTGGGCAGCCCCAGCATTTT.

The rearrangement links TRBV4-1 to TRBJ2-1, with D uncertain. The CDR3 length is 15 residues. Germline V gene sequence: CDR1 MGHRA, CDR2 YSYEKL. Deletions cut 0 bases from V and 5 bases from J, with 11 bases between. The CDR3 bases are TGCGCCAGCAGCCAAGAGGGGATCCTGAACAATGAGCAGTTCTTC. This codes for CASSQEGILNNEQFF.

This chain links TRBV9 with TRBJ2-5; D perhaps matches TRBD1 (6 bases). The CDR3 spans 15 residues. V lost 1 base to trimming and J lost 3 bases, with 13 bases between them. Germline values: CDR1 SGDLS, CDR2 YYNGEE. In nucleotides, the CDR3 is TGTGCCAGCAGCGTAAGGGGGTCACATGAAGAGACCCAGTACTTC. Its translation: CASSVRGSHEETQYF.

The rearrangement links TRBV6-5 to TRBJ1-1; 7 nucleotides agree with TRBD1. The V gene's germline CDR1 is MNHEY and CDR2 SVGAGI. The CDR3 covers 13 residues. After removal of 4 bases from V and 3 bases from J, the junction contained 2 bases not matched to a gene. CDR3 residues: CASSSRGDTEAFF. The CDR3 nucleotides are TGTGCCAGCAGTTCCAGGGGGGACACTGAAGCTTTCTTT.

CDR3 amino acids: CASSPPGFKAGELFF. The CDR3, as DNA: TGTGCCAGCAGCCCCCCCGGGTTTAAGGCCGGGGAGCTGTTTTTT. The V call is TRBV11-2, the J call TRBJ2-2, with D uncertain. Between the trimmed V and J ends, which lost 5 bases and 6 bases, there was a span of 16 bases. CDR3 size: 15 residues. Germline V CDR1 and CDR2: SGHAT, FQNNGV.

This clone was detected a few times. This chain links TRBV30 with TRBJ2-6, with D possibly matching TRBD2 (6 bases). The CDR3 consists of 13 residues. The V gene's germline CDR1 is GTSNPN and CDR2 SVGIG (reference sequence). Between the trimmed V and J ends, which lost 4 bases and 3 bases, there was a span of 7 bases. CDR3 sequence (DNA): TGTGCCTGGACGGGAGTTGGGGCCAACGTCCTGACTTTC. Protein product: CAWTGVGANVLTF.

The chain joins TRBV6-5 to TRBJ1-1; no firm D call. V was trimmed by 7 bases and J by 3 bases, leaving 12 bases between them. The CDR3 covers 13 residues. In germline, CDR1 is MNHEY, CDR2 SVGAGI. For the CDR3, the DNA is TGTGCCAGCACCGAATTCCAGGACACTGAAGCTTTCTTT. This codes for CASTEFQDTEAFF.

J is TRBJ1-1 and V is TRBV7-9; D is unclear. CDR1 is SEHNR and CDR2 is FQNEAQ in the germline V gene (reference sequence). V was clipped by 4 bases and J by 4 bases, with 10 bases between them. The CDR3 contains 13 residues. The CDR3 DNA reads TGTGCCAGCAGCTCCCCAGGATCCACTGAAGCTTTCTTT. This codes for CASSSPGSTEAFF. Full variable domain (remainder filled in from reference TRBV7-9 and TRBJ1-1): DTGVSQNPRHKITKRGQNVTFRCDPISEHNRLYWYRQTLGQGPEFLTYFQNEAQLEKSRLLSDRFSAERPKGSFSTLEIQRTEQGDSAMYLCASSSPGSTEAFFGQGTRLTVV.

The chain carries TRBV10-3 and TRBJ1-1; D is uncertain. Trimming stripped 6 bases from V and 0 bases from J, with 8 bases between. The germline gives CDR1 ENHRY, CDR2 SYGVKD. There are 13 residues in the CDR3. The CDR3 region has the DNA TGTGCCATCAGCGGTATAGTGAACACTGAAGCTTTCTTT. It encodes CAISGIVNTEAFF.

This clone has just one count. CDR3 coding DNA: TGTGCCAGCAGCCAAGATTTTGGCGGGACATTGAATGAAAAACTGTTTTTT. Translated, it gives CASSQDFGGTLNEKLFF. This chain connects TRBV4-2 to TRBJ1-4; tentative D call: TRBD1 (6 bases). The CDR3 sequence is 17 residues long. Germline V gene data show CDR1 as LGHNA and CDR2 as YNFKEQ. Trimming took off 0 bases at V and 5 bases at J, with 16 bases between the two ends.

J is TRBJ1-2 and V is TRBV5-6; D is unresolved. Trimming took 4 bases from V and 0 from J, leaving 10 bases between them. CDR1 and CDR2 (germline): SGHDT, YYEEEE. The CDR3 is made up of 14 amino acids. The CDR3: CASSQRLANYGYTF. The CDR3 DNA follows: TGTGCCAGCAGCCAACGTCTTGCTAACTATGGCTACACCTTC.

The chain joins TRBV18 to TRBJ1-4; D is ambiguous. This CDR3 spans 16 amino acids. The V end was cut by 0 bases, the J end by 0 bases, with 8 bases between. Germline values: CDR1 KGHSH, CDR2 LQKENI. The CDR3 bases are TGTGCCAGCTCACCACCCCGTGTTTCAACTAATGAAAAACTGTTTTTT. Translation: CASSPPRVSTNEKLFF.

The table lists this clone with a few counts. Germline is not matched at one junction end, which may reflect a read error. The chain recombines TRBV10-3 with TRBJ1-2; TRBD1 aligns across 8 bases. The germline CDR1 and CDR2 sequences are ENHRY and SYGVKD. The CDR3 runs to 15 residues. CDR3 residues: CASSYTPGGFYGYTF. CDR3 DNA: TGTGCCAGCAGTTACACTCCAGGGGGCTTCTATGGCTACACCTTC.

The rearrangement uses TRBV5-1 and TRBJ1-1, with unresolved D. In germline, CDR1 is SGHRS, CDR2 YFSETQ. The ends were cut back, 5 bases at V and 5 bases at J, with 13 bases in the middle. The CDR3 has 13 amino acids. The CDR3 protein is CASSGDLGTEAFF. In DNA form, the CDR3 reads TGCGCCAGCAGTGGGGATCTAGGGACTGAAGCTTTCTTT. Full variable domain (missing parts from reference TRBV5-1 and TRBJ1-1): KAGVTQTPRYLIKTRGQQVTLSCSPISGHRSVSWYQQTPGQGLQFLFEYFSETQRNKGNFPGRFSGRQFSNSRSEMNVSTLELGDSALYLCASSGDLGTEAFFGQGTRLTVV.

V gene TRBV7-8 combines with J gene TRBJ2-5; D unclear. Germline-derived CDR1 and CDR2 are SGHVS and FQNEAQ. The CDR3 sequence is 13 residues long. V was shortened by 3 bases and J by 2 bases, with 7 bases between the two germline ends. The CDR3 is CASSFLGQETQYF. The CDR3 DNA is TGTGCCAGCAGCTTTTTAGGTCAAGAGACCCAGTACTTC.